Presented here are 27 T cell receptor beta chains from one specimen sequenced in a study of T cell repertoires in cytomegalovirus infection. TCRdb processed the reads anew with MiXCR; each CDR3 protein has one entry. This sample has about 900,000 distinct CDR3 sequences, with approximately 30% found just once. No antigen is known for these receptors. The sample here was cultured CD8+ T cells from PBMCs, taken from culture after CMV antigen stimulation. The receptors come from a human donor in good health (CMV status not recorded). Some clones in this sample may be carry-over from other donors' samples.

The genes are TRBV6-4 and TRBJ2-1, with 7 bases matching TRBD2. The length of the CDR3 is 18 residues. The V gene end was trimmed by 3 bases and the J gene end by 0 bases; junction bases not matched to a gene: 11. Germline V lookup: CDR1 MRHNA, CDR2 SNTAGT. The CDR3 coding sequence is TGTGCCAGCAGTGAATTTACGTTGGCGGGGGACTCCTACAATGAGCAGTTCTTC. Protein sequence: CASSEFTLAGDSYNEQFF.

The rearrangement joins TRBV7-9 to TRBJ2-1, with TRBD1 matching 7 bases. The V segment lost 5 bases and the J segment 8 bases; nucleotides outside the gene matches: 24. The CDR3 covers 19 residues. The germline gives CDR1 SEHNR, CDR2 FQNEAQ (reference sequence). CDR3 coding DNA: TGTGCCAGCAGCCCAGGCGGCTATAACAGGGGTTTGAGTTTCGATGAGCAGTTCTTC. This codes for CASSPGGYNRGLSFDEQFF.

This clonotype was recorded at least ten times. The rearrangement joins TRBV7-9 to TRBJ1-1; 9 bases match TRBD1. The CDR3 sequence is 14 residues long. Germline loops: CDR1 SEHNR, CDR2 FQNEAQ (reference sequence). V was clipped by 5 bases and J by 6 bases; unmatched bases: 7. The CDR3 DNA is TGTGCCAGCAGCCGTCTGGGACAGGGACCTGAAGCTTTCTTT. This translates into CASSRLGQGPEAFF.

This clonotype was detected a few times. The chain uses TRBV7-8 and TRBJ2-5, with 7 bases identical to TRBD1. The CDR3 contains 15 residues. Germline V gene lookup returns CDR1 SGHVS and CDR2 FQNEAQ. After removal of 7 bases from V and 5 bases from J, the junction contained 13 bases not matched to a gene. The CDR3 reads CASTSDREREETQYF. CDR3 nucleotides: TGTGCCAGCACCAGCGACAGGGAGAGGGAGGAGACCCAGTACTTC.

This sequence joins TRBV12-5 and TRBJ1-3; D gene uncertain. This CDR3 is 14 amino acids long. Trimming shortened V by 2 bases and J by 0 bases, and 5 bases separated the two germline ends. In germline, CDR1 is LGHNT, CDR2 FRNRAP. The CDR3 bases are TGTGCTAGTGGTTTGAGCGGCTCTGGAAACACCATATATTTT. It is translated as CASGLSGSGNTIYF.

The genes are TRBV27 and TRBJ1-5; D remains unclear. Trimming left V 6 bases short and J 8 bases short, with 14 bases between. This CDR3 spans 13 amino acids. Germline CDR1 and CDR2: MNHEY and SMNVEV (reference sequence). CDR3 nucleotide sequence: TGTGCCAGCAGCCCCTCATACGGGAAGCCCCAGCATTTT. Its protein is CASSPSYGKPQHF.

This clonotype came up a few times. The chain couples TRBV7-9 to TRBJ2-1, with D unresolved. Germline CDR1 SEHNR, CDR2 FQNEAQ (reference sequence). The CDR3 covers 15 residues. Trimming took 1 base from V and 4 from J, leaving 11 bases between them. Here the CDR3 reads CASSLEGRMYNEQFF. DNA of the CDR3: TGTGCCAGCAGCTTAGAGGGTAGAATGTACAATGAGCAGTTCTTC.

This chain links TRBV20-1 with TRBJ2-1; perhaps TRBD2 as D (6 bases). The CDR3 has 12 residues. With 8 bases removed from V and 10 bases from J, the gap between germline ends came to 18 bases. Germline CDR1 DFQATT, CDR2 SNEGSKA (reference sequence). CDR3 sequence (DNA): TGCAGTTATCCGGGGGATTTTGGAGAGCAGTTCTTC. It yields the protein CSYPGDFGEQFF.

The gene calls are TRBV11-2 and TRBJ2-5, with 11 bases lining up with TRBD1. V dropped 3 bases and J dropped 4; count of bases not matched to a gene: 7. The CDR3 is 16 residues long. CDR1 SGHAT and CDR2 FQNNGV come from the germline V gene. The CDR3 loop reads CASSFPDRGRRETQYF. The CDR3 DNA reads TGTGCCAGCAGCTTCCCGGACAGGGGGCGGCGAGAGACCCAGTACTTC.

J is TRBJ1-1 and V is TRBV7-6; D is undetermined. The CDR3 loop spans 16 amino acids. Germline V gene lookup returns CDR1 SGHVS and CDR2 FNYEAQ. Trimming left V 2 bases short and J 0 bases short, with 13 bases between. As DNA, the CDR3 is TGTGCCAGCAGCTTAAAACAAGCAGGCATGAACACTGAAGCTTTCTTT. This gives the protein CASSLKQAGMNTEAFF.

Regarding this clonotype: A junction boundary mismatches the germline segment, possibly from a read error. The chain has TRBV5-4 and TRBJ2-1, with 8 bases fitting TRBD2. The CDR3 is made up of 15 amino acids. CDR1 is SGHNT, CDR2 YYREEE, per germline (reference sequence). The CDR3 is CASRLERGPRDEQFF. CDR3 DNA: TGTGCCAGCAGGTTGGAGCGGGGGCCCCGGGATGAGCAGTTCTTC.

The V and J genes are TRBV7-9 and TRBJ1-5; D gene uncertain. The CDR3 is 15 residues long. Trimming left V 0 bases short and J 8 bases short, with 14 bases between. Germline values: CDR1 SEHNR, CDR2 FQNEAQ (reference sequence). The CDR3 loop reads CASSLAPERKEPQHF. The CDR3 bases are TGTGCCAGCAGCTTAGCCCCAGAACGGAAGGAGCCCCAGCATTTT.

V and J are TRBV2 and TRBJ2-7; possibly TRBD1 or TRBD2 for D (6 bases each). The CDR3 runs to 13 residues. Trimming removed 1 base from V and 6 bases from J, with 10 bases in between. From germline, CDR1 is SNHLY and CDR2 FYNNEI. DNA for the CDR3: TGTGCCAGCAGTGAAGGGGGGGCGGGCGAGCAGTACTTC. It yields the protein CASSEGGAGEQYF.

This clonotype was counted only a few times. The chain recombines TRBV19 with TRBJ1-2, with D perhaps matching TRBD1 (5 bases). Germline-derived CDR1 and CDR2 are LNHDA and SQIVND (reference sequence). The germline V and J ends were trimmed by 4 bases and 3 bases, with 27 bases remaining between them. The CDR3 length is 19 residues. The CDR3 nucleotides read TGTGCCAGTAGTAGCCCTCTGGGGGGAGAGGCTTGGTTGGACTATGGCTACACCTTC. The encoded protein is CASSSPLGGEAWLDYGYTF.

Comments on this clonotype: One base away lies a much larger clone, so this may be a sequencing read error. The V call is TRBV7-2, the J call TRBJ2-1; 8 nucleotides agree with TRBD2. The germline CDR1 and CDR2 sequences are SGHTA and FQGNSA. The CDR3 totals 15 residues. In DNA form, the CDR3 reads TGTGCCTGCAGCTTACTGGACGGGGGGGCAGATGAGCAGTTCTTC. It is translated as CACSLLDGGADEQFF.

A few counts support this clonotype. This rearrangement joins TRBV7-3 to TRBJ2-1; D is undetermined. Germline-derived CDR1 and CDR2 are SGHTA and FQGTGA. This CDR3 comprises 14 residues. V shed 7 bases and J shed 5 bases, with 15 bases lying between them. This CDR3 reads CASIKGVTNNEQFF. The CDR3 bases are TGTGCCAGCATCAAAGGAGTAACAAACAATGAGCAGTTCTTC.

In its sample, this clonotype was seen a few times. The chain joins TRBV6-1 to TRBJ2-3; D gene uncertain. The CDR3 has 14 residues. V shed 7 bases and J shed 3 bases, with 14 bases lying between them. Germline V gives CDR1 MNHNS, CDR2 SASEGT. CDR3 DNA: TGTGCCAGCATGGGTGGAGTAAATACAGATACGCAGTATTTT. Encoded protein: CASMGGVNTDTQYF.

This clonotype was seen at least ten times. The gene calls are TRBV7-2 and TRBJ2-1; no firm D call. This CDR3 comprises 13 residues. V gave up 5 bases and J gave up 5 bases, with 10 bases separating them. CDR1 is SGHTA, CDR2 FQGNSA, per germline. The CDR3 sequence: CASSRPNDNEQFF. In nucleotides, the CDR3 is TGTGCCAGCAGCCGGCCAAACGACAATGAGCAGTTCTTC.

The chain has TRBV15 and TRBJ1-2, with D unresolved. V was shortened by 0 bases and J by 5 bases, with 16 bases between the two germline ends. There are 16 residues in the CDR3. The germline V gene has CDR1 LNHNV and CDR2 YYDKDF (reference sequence). The CDR3 protein is CATSRERNPTQYGYTF. In DNA form, the CDR3 reads TGTGCCACCAGCAGAGAGAGGAACCCTACCCAATATGGCTACACCTTC.

Note on this clonotype: A much more abundant neighbour one base away suggests this may be a read error. The DNA of the CDR3 is TGTGCCAGCAGCTTAGAGGGACAGGGCCGATGGGAGACCCAGTACTTC. Translating it yields CASSLEGQGRWETQYF. J is TRBJ2-5 and V is TRBV7-6; 9 positions match TRBD1. Germline lookup yields CDR1 SGHVS and CDR2 FNYEAQ. This CDR3 has 16 amino acids. V was pared by 1 base and J by 5 bases, with 8 bases of the junction left unmatched.

This clonotype was seen a handful of times. The gene calls are TRBV9 and TRBJ1-1; D is unresolved. CDR1 and CDR2 from the germline V gene are SGDLS and YYNGEE. The V gene lost 6 bases and the J gene lost 3 bases, with 15 bases spanning the gap. The length of the CDR3 is 14 residues. CDR3 nucleotides: TGTGCCAGCAATTTCGTCGGTTTGGACACTGAAGCTTTCTTT. Encoded protein: CASNFVGLDTEAFF.

This clonotype was observed a single time. This chain uses TRBV6-5 with TRBJ1-1, with D perhaps matching TRBD1 (5 bases). The CDR3 covers 12 residues. V lost 0 bases and J 7 bases, leaving 6 bases between the germline ends. Germline V gives CDR1 MNHEY, CDR2 SVGAGI. This CDR3 reads CASSYSGVEAFF. CDR3 sequence (DNA): TGTGCCAGCAGTTACTCGGGGGTTGAAGCTTTCTTT.

Remarks on this clonotype: Sequence at one end of the junction differs from germline and may be a read error. This chain links TRBV12-3 or TRBV12-4 with TRBJ2-7, with D perhaps TRBD1 or TRBD2 (5 bases each). CDR3 length: 13 residues. CDR3 DNA: TGTGTCAGCAGTGGGACCGAGGACTACGAGCAGTACTTC. This translates into CVSSGTEDYEQYF.

The chain carries TRBV29-1 and TRBJ2-1; TRBD1 might be the D (6 bases). Germline CDR1 and CDR2: SQVTM and ANQGSEA. V lost 3 bases and J 9 bases, leaving 12 bases between the germline ends. The CDR3 loop spans 12 amino acids. The CDR3 region has the DNA TGCAGCGTTGACCAGGGGACGGGTGAGCAGTTCTTC. Its translation: CSVDQGTGEQFF.

This clonotype was seen many times. This rearrangement joins TRBV7-8 to TRBJ1-6; TRBD1 aligns across 9 bases. CDR1 is SGHVS, CDR2 FQNEAQ, per germline. Trimming at V came to 6 bases and at J to 10 bases, leaving 10 bases not matched to a gene. CDR3 length equals 15 residues. CDR3 protein: CASSYGTGSRSPLHF. The CDR3 DNA follows: TGTGCCAGCAGTTACGGGACAGGGAGTAGATCACCCCTCCACTTT.

V usage is TRBV6-1 and J usage is TRBJ2-7; 8 bases fit TRBD1. This CDR3 has 18 amino acids. V gave up 10 bases and J gave up 4 bases; unmatched junction bases: 24. In germline, CDR1 is MNHNS, CDR2 SASEGT. DNA of the CDR3: TGTGCCACACGGCCAGGGGCAGGGGGCCAGGGGGCCTATTACGAGCAGTACTTC. Amino acids: CATRPGAGGQGAYYEQYF.

J is TRBJ2-2 and V is TRBV4-2; D is perhaps TRBD1 or TRBD2 (7 bases each). Germline V gives CDR1 LGHNA, CDR2 YNFKEQ. The germline V and J ends were trimmed by 0 bases and 2 bases, with 13 bases remaining between them. The CDR3 is made up of 17 amino acids. The CDR3 bases are TGTGCCAGCAGCCAAGAGGCAGGGGGGGTTAACACCGGGGAGCTGTTTTTT. Translation gives CASSQEAGGVNTGELFF.